This TCR beta chain stems from a study of OX40 agonist ivuxolimab in advanced cancers. Study as a whole: Around 40% of patients had received prior checkpoint inhibitor therapy.

Peripheral blood came from all dose cohorts at three timepoints. The table came from immunoSEQ multiplex PCR; TCRdb's copy has only in-frame clones and leaves some out. The table has tens of thousands of clones, 91% seen once. On this clone itself: Its antigen is as yet unknown.

Study-level points and caveats: The average count of expanded clones was higher among CD8+ T cells than among CD4+.

V lost 2 bases and J lost 4, with 17 bases in between. Per the germline V gene, CDR1 is SEHNR and CDR2 is FQNEAQ (reference sequence). The length of the CDR3 is 16 residues. The rearrangement uses TRBV7-9 and TRBJ2-5; perhaps TRBD1 as D (6 bases). The source of this sequence is an adult with an advanced solid tumor such as melanoma, head and neck, liver or kidney cancer. This specimen consisted of CD4+ or CD8+ T cells sorted from blood, obtained in a trial of the OX40 agonist ivuxolimab. The CDR3 loop is CASSLSTATQGETQYF. The CDR3 bases are TGTGCCAGCAGCTTATCCACGGCCACACAGGGAGAGACCCAGTACTTC.